The clone carrying this T cell receptor (beta chain) was found a few times. The entry originates in a study of CD8 T cells in Susac syndrome. Trimming removed 4 bases from V and 2 bases from J, with 12 bases in between. The CDR3 covers 14 residues. Looked up from germline, CDR1 is LNHDA and CDR2 is SQIVND (reference sequence). Sequencing of TCR beta was undertaken in CD8+ and CD4+ T cells derived from blood. Random hexamers were used to reverse transcribe the RNA input (about 0.5 to 1 ug). TCR beta CDR3 was amplified by immunoSEQ covering 54 Vbeta and 13 Jbeta. TCRdb fed the immunoSEQ multiplex PCR reads into MiXCR, producing one record per CDR3 protein. The sample contains around 270,000 distinct CDR3 sequences, almost 85% of which appear only once.

The genes are TRBV19 and TRBJ2-7; D perhaps matches TRBD1 (6 bases). The sequence was collected from a human donor with multiple sclerosis. The sample was CD8+ T cells from PBMCs. The CDR3 DNA reads as TGTGCCAGTAGTAGCGGACAGAACGCCTACGAGCAGTACTTC. Protein: CASSSGQNAYEQYF.